This entry features one T cell receptor beta chain sequence. After removal of 6 bases from V and 0 bases from J, the junction contained 16 bases not matched to a gene. Looked up from germline, CDR1 is SQVTM and CDR2 is ANQGSEA. The CDR3 runs 18 residues. The data were obtained in a study of response to subunit inactivated influenza vaccine. MiXCR, applied by TCRdb to the RT-PCR reads, yields one record per CDR3 protein. The top ten hold 5.5% to 7% of the sample, which has roughly 700,000 distinct CDR3 sequences, approximately 15% seen once. The clonotype comes from a man in his fifties who received an inactivated influenza vaccine. Sequenced here: PBMCs from blood, sampled 14 days before vaccination. The chain links TRBV29-1 to TRBJ1-1; 10 bases align to TRBD1. CDR3 protein: CSVNRNLGTGAMNTEAFF. CDR3 coding DNA: TGCAGCGTCAATCGGAACCTCGGGACAGGGGCCATGAACACTGAAGCTTTCTTT.